This passage covers 6 T cell receptor beta chains from one sample sequenced in a study of blood T cell repertoires in COVID-19. The data were produced by immunoSEQ multiplex PCR, yet TCRdb's version contains in-frame clones alone and is incomplete. The sample has more than 150,000 clones, around 86% seen once. Sequences were obtained from peripheral blood. These receptors all stem from a man aged 60 to 75 with COVID-19, enrolled during active disease.

V usage is TRBV19 and J usage is TRBJ1-1; a weak D match, TRBD1 (6 bases). The germline CDR1 and CDR2 sequences are LNHDA and SQIVND (reference sequence). Trimming left V 8 bases short and J 1 base short, with 11 bases between. The CDR3 loop spans 13 amino acids. The DNA for the CDR3 is TGTGCCAGTCGGACAGCCTCGAACACTGAAGCTTTCTTT. This gives the protein CASRTASNTEAFF. Variable domain in full (rest from reference TRBV19 and TRBJ1-1): DGGITQSPKYLFRKEGQNVTLSCEQNLNHDAMYWYRQDPGQGLRLIYYSQIVNDFQKGDIAEGYSVSREKKESFPLTVTSAQKNPTAFYLCASRTASNTEAFFGQGTRLTVV.

The chain uses TRBV5-4 and TRBJ1-3; D may be TRBD1 (5 bases). V gave up 4 bases and J gave up 0 bases, with 11 bases separating them. CDR1 and CDR2 (germline): SGHNT, YYREEE (reference sequence). The CDR3 is 15 amino acids. The CDR3, as DNA: TGTGCCAGCAGCACGGACAACTACTCTGGAAACACCATATATTTT. This translates into CASSTDNYSGNTIYF.

The gene calls are TRBV18 and TRBJ2-2, with 7 nucleotides matching TRBD2. V lost 3 bases and J lost 4; bases outside the gene matches: 8. The CDR3 length is 16 residues. Looked up from germline, CDR1 is KGHSH and CDR2 is LQKENI. This CDR3 is CASSPPASGPTGELFF. The CDR3 DNA reads as TGTGCCAGCTCACCTCCCGCTAGCGGACCCACCGGGGAGCTGTTTTTT. Filled out from reference TRBV18 and TRBJ2-2, the complete variable domain reads NAGVMQNPRHLVRRRGQEARLRCSPMKGHSHVYWYRQLPEEGLKFMVYLQKENIIDESGMPKERFSAEFPKEGPSILRIQQVVRGDSAAYFCASSPPASGPTGELFFGEGSRLTVL.

This chain joins TRBV4-3 and TRBJ2-2, with a tentative D call TRBD2 (6 bases). The V and J ends lost 3 bases and 2 bases respectively, with 16 bases between them. Germline lookup yields CDR1 LGHNA and CDR2 YSLEER. The CDR3 totals 17 residues. The CDR3 bases are TGCGCCAGCAGCCAGCCCGGCGCGGCGGGAAACACCGGGGAGCTGTTTTTT. Its translation is CASSQPGAAGNTGELFF.

V is TRBV10-3 and J is TRBJ2-1, with D uncertain. The germline V gene encodes CDR1 ENHRY and CDR2 SYGVKD. The V and J ends lost 4 bases and 7 bases respectively, with 8 bases between them. CDR3 size: 12 residues. This CDR3 reads CAISASSNEQFF. In DNA form, the CDR3 reads TGTGCCATCAGTGCGTCTAGTAATGAGCAGTTCTTC.

V gene TRBV29-1 combines with J gene TRBJ1-5; TRBD1 is a possible D gene (5 bases). V was pared by 4 bases and J by 0 bases, with 10 bases between. Looked up from germline, CDR1 is SQVTM and CDR2 is ANQGSEA. The CDR3 runs 14 residues. The CDR3 coding sequence is TGCAGCGTTGCGGACACCTATAGCAATCAGCCCCAGCATTTT. Its translation is CSVADTYSNQPQHF.